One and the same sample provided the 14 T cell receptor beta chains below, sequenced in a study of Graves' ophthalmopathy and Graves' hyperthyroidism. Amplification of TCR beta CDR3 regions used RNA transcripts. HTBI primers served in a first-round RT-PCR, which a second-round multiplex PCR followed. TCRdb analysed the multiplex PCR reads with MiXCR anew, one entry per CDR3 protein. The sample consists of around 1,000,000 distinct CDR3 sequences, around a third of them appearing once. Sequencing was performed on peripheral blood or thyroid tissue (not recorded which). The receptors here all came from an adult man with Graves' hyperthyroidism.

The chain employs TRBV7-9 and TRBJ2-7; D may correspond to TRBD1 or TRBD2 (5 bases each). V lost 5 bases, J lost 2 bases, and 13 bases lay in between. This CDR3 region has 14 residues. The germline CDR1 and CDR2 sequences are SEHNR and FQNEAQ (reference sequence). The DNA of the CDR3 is TGTGCCAGCAGCCATGGGGACGAGGCCTACGAGCAGTACTTC. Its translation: CASSHGDEAYEQYF.

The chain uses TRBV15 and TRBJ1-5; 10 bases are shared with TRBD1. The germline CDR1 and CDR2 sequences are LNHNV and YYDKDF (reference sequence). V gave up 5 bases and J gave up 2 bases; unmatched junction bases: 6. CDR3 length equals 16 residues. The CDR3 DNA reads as TGTGCCACCAGCGGGACAGGGGCAGGGGGCAATCAGCCCCAGCATTTT. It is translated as CATSGTGAGGNQPQHF.

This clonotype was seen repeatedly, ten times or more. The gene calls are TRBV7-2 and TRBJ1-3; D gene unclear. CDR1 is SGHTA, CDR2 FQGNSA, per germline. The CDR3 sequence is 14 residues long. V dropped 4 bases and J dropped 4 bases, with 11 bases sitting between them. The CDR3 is CASSSRVLGNTIYF. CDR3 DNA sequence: TGTGCCAGCAGCTCCCGGGTCCTGGGAAACACCATATATTTT.

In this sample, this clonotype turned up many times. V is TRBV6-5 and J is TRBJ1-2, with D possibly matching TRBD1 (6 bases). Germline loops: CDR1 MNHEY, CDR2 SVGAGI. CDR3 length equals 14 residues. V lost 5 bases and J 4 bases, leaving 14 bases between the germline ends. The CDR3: CASSPTGKGYGYTF. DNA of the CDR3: TGTGCCAGCAGTCCGACAGGAAAGGGCTATGGCTACACCTTC.

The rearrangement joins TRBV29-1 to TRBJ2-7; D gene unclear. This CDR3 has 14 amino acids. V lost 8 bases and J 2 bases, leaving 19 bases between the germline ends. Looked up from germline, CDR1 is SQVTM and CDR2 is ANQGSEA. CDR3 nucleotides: TGCAGCCAAGATCGGGCACCCTACCCCTACGAGCAGTACTTC. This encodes CSQDRAPYPYEQYF.

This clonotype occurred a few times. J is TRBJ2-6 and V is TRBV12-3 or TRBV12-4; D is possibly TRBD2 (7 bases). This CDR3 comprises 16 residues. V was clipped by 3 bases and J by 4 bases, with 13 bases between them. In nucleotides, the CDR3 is TGTGCCAGCAGTTTCGCGGGGGACACCGGGGCCAACGTCCTGACTTTC. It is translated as CASSFAGDTGANVLTF.

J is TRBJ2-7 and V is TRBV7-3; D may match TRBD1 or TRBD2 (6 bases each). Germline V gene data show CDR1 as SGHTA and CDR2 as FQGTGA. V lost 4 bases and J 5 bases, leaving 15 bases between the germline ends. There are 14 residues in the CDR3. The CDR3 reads CASSSKKGGNEQYF. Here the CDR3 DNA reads TGTGCCAGCAGCTCTAAAAAAGGGGGGAACGAGCAGTACTTC.

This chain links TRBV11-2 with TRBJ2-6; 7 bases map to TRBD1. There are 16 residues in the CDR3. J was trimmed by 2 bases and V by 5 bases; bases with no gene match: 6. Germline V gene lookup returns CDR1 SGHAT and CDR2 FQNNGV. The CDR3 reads CASSPPDRAGANVLTF. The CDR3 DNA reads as TGTGCCAGCAGCCCACCCGACAGGGCTGGGGCCAACGTCCTGACTTTC.

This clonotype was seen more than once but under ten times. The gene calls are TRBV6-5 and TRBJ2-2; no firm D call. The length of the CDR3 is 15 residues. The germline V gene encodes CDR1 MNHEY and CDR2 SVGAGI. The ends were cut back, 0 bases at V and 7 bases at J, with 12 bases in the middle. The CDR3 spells CASSYSPAEFGELFF. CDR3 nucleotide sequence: TGTGCCAGCAGTTACTCACCCGCAGAGTTCGGGGAGCTGTTTTTT.

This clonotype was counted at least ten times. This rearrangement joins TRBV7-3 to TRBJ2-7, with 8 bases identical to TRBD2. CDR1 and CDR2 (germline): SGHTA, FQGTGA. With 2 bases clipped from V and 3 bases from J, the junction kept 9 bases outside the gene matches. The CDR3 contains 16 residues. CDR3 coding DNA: TGTGCCAGCAGCTTAGGTGGTAGCGGGACCTTCTACGAGCAGTACTTC. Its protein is CASSLGGSGTFYEQYF.

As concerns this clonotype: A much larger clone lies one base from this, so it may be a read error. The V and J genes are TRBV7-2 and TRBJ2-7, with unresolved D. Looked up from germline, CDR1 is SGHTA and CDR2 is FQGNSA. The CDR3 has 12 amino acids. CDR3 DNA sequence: TGTGCCAGCAGCGTAGCACCATACGAGCAGTACTTC. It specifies CASSVAPYEQYF. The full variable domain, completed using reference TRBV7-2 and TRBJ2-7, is GAGVSQSPSNKVTEKGKDVELRCDPISGHTALYWYRQSLGQGLEFLIYFQGNSAPDKSGLPSDRFSAERTGGSVSTLTIQRTQQEDSAVYLCASSVAPYEQYFGPGTRLTVT.

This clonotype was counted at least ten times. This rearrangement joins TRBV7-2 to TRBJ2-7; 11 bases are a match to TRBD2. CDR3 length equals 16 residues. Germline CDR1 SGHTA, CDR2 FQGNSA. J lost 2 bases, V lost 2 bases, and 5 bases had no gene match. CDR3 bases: TGTGCCAGCAGCTTACTAGCGGGAGGCAATCCCTACGAGCAGTACTTC. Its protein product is CASSLLAGGNPYEQYF.

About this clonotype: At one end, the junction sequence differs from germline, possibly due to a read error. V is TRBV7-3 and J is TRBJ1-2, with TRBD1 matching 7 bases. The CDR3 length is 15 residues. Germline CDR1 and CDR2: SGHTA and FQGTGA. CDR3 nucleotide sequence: TGCGCCAGCAGCCCACCGACAGGGCAGAACTATGGCTACACCTTC. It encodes CASSPPTGQNYGYTF. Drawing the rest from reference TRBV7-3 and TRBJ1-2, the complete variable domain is GAGVSQTPSNKVTEKGKYVELRCDPISGHTALYWYRQSLGQGPEFLIYFQGTGAADDSGLPNDRFFAVRPEGSVSTLKIQRTERGDSAVYLCASSPPTGQNYGYTFGSGTRLTVV.

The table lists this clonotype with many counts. In DNA form, the CDR3 reads TGTGCCATCAGTTATGACCCCATGGGGACCCAGTACTTC. Its translation: CAISYDPMGTQYF. The genes are TRBV10-3 and TRBJ2-5; D not resolved. This CDR3 is built from 13 residues. Germline V gene data show CDR1 as ENHRY and CDR2 as SYGVKD. The V gene lost 5 bases and the J gene lost 7 bases, with 14 bases spanning the gap.